The 17 T cell receptor beta chains below all came from one sample that was sequenced in a study of cytomegalovirus exposure and HLA in healthy donors. In the PCR, 60 Vbeta and 13 Jbeta primers were used. The repertoire was sequenced with immunoSEQ multiplex PCR; TCRdb's copy has only in-frame clones and lacks some. The table includes more than 80,000 clones, more than 75% detected once. The source material was PBMCs. The receptor set was obtained from a young man in good health and CMV-seropositive.

This chain links TRBV5-4 with TRBJ1-5; 10 bases line up with TRBD1. The germline V gene encodes CDR1 SGHNT and CDR2 YYREEE (reference sequence). V lost 3 bases, J lost 6 bases, and 3 bases stayed unmatched. This CDR3 region has 14 residues. CDR3 in DNA: TGTGCCAGCAGCTCAGACAGGGGGCTTCAGCCCCAGCATTTT. Encoded protein: CASSSDRGLQPQHF.

The J gene is TRBJ2-7, the V gene TRBV30; D is perhaps TRBD1 (5 bases). This CDR3 has 14 residues. The germline V and J ends were trimmed by 8 bases and 3 bases, with 20 bases remaining between them. Per germline, CDR1 GTSNPN and CDR2 SVGIG (reference sequence). CDR3 nucleotide sequence: TGTGCCCTCAGGCAGGGCGGAAGAGGCTACGAGCAGTACTTC. Its protein is CALRQGGRGYEQYF.

The rearrangement joins TRBV7-2 to TRBJ1-4; D gene uncertain. Germline V gene sequence: CDR1 SGHTA, CDR2 FQGNSA. The V end lost 3 bases, the J end lost 8 bases, and 10 bases lay between the germline ends. The CDR3 sequence is 13 residues long. The CDR3 sequence: CASSFGEREKLFF. CDR3 DNA: TGTGCCAGCAGCTTCGGGGAGAGGGAAAAACTGTTTTTT.

The chain is built from TRBV4-1 and TRBJ2-7, with TRBD2 identical over 10 bases. J was trimmed by 5 bases and V by 4 bases; bases with no gene match: 8. CDR3 length: 15 amino acids. Germline V CDR1 and CDR2: MGHRA, YSYEKL. DNA of the CDR3: TGCGCCAGCAGCCTTAGAGGGACTAGCGAACACGAGCAGTACTTC. It encodes CASSLRGTSEHEQYF.

The chain joins TRBV28 to TRBJ2-4, with 7 nucleotides matching TRBD2. The CDR3 runs to 14 residues. CDR1 and CDR2 (germline): MDHEN, SYDVKM. V lost 1 base and J lost 7; bases outside the gene matches: 4. The CDR3 reads CASSLSAGVNIQYF. DNA of the CDR3: TGTGCCAGCAGTTTATCGGCGGGAGTTAACATTCAGTACTTC.

This clone has just a few counts. V usage is TRBV5-1 and J usage is TRBJ1-1, with D hard to call. This CDR3 comprises 14 residues. Between the trimmed V and J ends, which lost 0 bases and 6 bases, there was a span of 12 bases. CDR1 is SGHRS, CDR2 YFSETQ, per germline. CDR3 protein: CASSLEAEWAEAFF. In DNA form, the CDR3 reads TGCGCCAGCAGCTTGGAAGCGGAGTGGGCTGAAGCTTTCTTT.

The genes are TRBV2 and TRBJ2-1; possible D gene TRBD1, 5 bases. Trimming cost V 8 bases and J 4 bases, with 15 bases left between them. Germline V gene sequence: CDR1 SNHLY, CDR2 FYNNEI. This CDR3 is 14 amino acids long. Written as DNA, the CDR3 is TGTGCCAGCGAGGCAGGGTCATCGTACAATGAGCAGTTCTTC. Protein: CASEAGSSYNEQFF.

The chain links TRBV5-1 to TRBJ2-7; 10 bases line up with TRBD1. With V trimmed by 3 bases and J by 3 bases, 6 bases remained unmatched. The CDR3 has 15 amino acids. Germline V lookup: CDR1 SGHRS, CDR2 YFSETQ. The CDR3 region has the DNA TGCGCCAGCAGCTCCGGGACAGGGGTAGGCTACGAGCAGTACTTC. Its protein product is CASSSGTGVGYEQYF.

The chain employs TRBV28 and TRBJ1-1, with 7 bases lining up with TRBD1. This CDR3 spans 15 amino acids. The J segment lost 7 bases and the V segment lost 2 bases, leaving 10 bases of the junction unmatched. From germline, CDR1 is MDHEN and CDR2 SYDVKM. CDR3 sequence reads: CASSLATGSLGEAFF. CDR3 in DNA: TGTGCCAGCAGTTTAGCGACAGGGAGTCTCGGTGAAGCTTTCTTT.

This chain connects TRBV5-4 to TRBJ2-7; D may be TRBD1 (6 bases). The V gene's germline CDR1 is SGHNT and CDR2 YYREEE (reference sequence). CDR3 length: 12 amino acids. Trimming shortened V by 4 bases and J by 3 bases, and 8 bases separated the two germline ends. CDR3 region: CASSQQGYEQYF. The CDR3 bases are TGTGCCAGCAGCCAACAGGGCTACGAGCAGTACTTC.

The rearrangement joins TRBV30 to TRBJ2-7; D perhaps matches TRBD1 (6 bases). The germline gives CDR1 GTSNPN, CDR2 SVGIG (reference sequence). This CDR3 has 13 amino acids. V lost 3 bases and J 2 bases, leaving 11 bases between the germline ends. The CDR3 loop reads CAWRGGNPYEQYF. The CDR3 region has the DNA TGTGCCTGGAGAGGGGGAAATCCCTACGAGCAGTACTTC.

CDR3 sequence reads: CATAAGGMGYEQYF. CDR3 nucleotide sequence: TGTGCCACCGCAGCTGGGGGCATGGGCTACGAGCAGTACTTC. V and J are TRBV10-3 and TRBJ2-7, with D perhaps TRBD1 (6 bases). Trimming stripped 10 bases from V and 3 bases from J, with 19 bases between. This CDR3 contains 14 residues. Germline CDR1 reads ENHRY; CDR2 reads SYGVKD.

The J gene is TRBJ2-5, the V gene TRBV5-6, with D possibly being TRBD1 (5 bases). The CDR3 runs 13 residues. V was cut by 4 bases and J by 1 base, with 8 bases left in between. In germline, CDR1 is SGHDT, CDR2 YYEEEE. CDR3 coding DNA: TGTGCCAGCAGCCGACAGATCCAAGAGACCCAGTACTTC. Translating gives CASSRQIQETQYF.

The chain employs TRBV9 and TRBJ2-3; the match to TRBD1 covers 11 bases. The length of the CDR3 is 16 residues. Trimming took 2 bases from V and 1 from J; bases not matched to a gene: 3. CDR1 and CDR2 (germline): SGDLS, YYNGEE. The CDR3 bases are TGTGCCAGCAGCGTGGGACAGGGGGTGGGCACAGATACGCAGTATTTT. This codes for CASSVGQGVGTDTQYF.

The rearrangement joins TRBV10-3 to TRBJ1-2; no reliable D call. Per germline, CDR1 ENHRY and CDR2 SYGVKD. The CDR3 consists of 16 residues. Trimming cost V 3 bases and J 2 bases, with 16 bases left between them. CDR3 bases: TGTGCCATCAGTGACGAAGTGTACAGTGAGAACTATGGCTACACCTTC. It yields the protein CAISDEVYSENYGYTF.

The genes are TRBV5-1 and TRBJ2-1; maybe TRBD2 (5 bases). The CDR3 sequence is 15 residues long. Germline CDR1 and CDR2: SGHRS and YFSETQ. Deletions cut 4 bases from V and 5 bases from J, with 16 bases between. The CDR3 is CASSPTSEGHNEQFF. Here the CDR3 DNA reads TGCGCCAGCAGCCCAACTAGTGAAGGACACAATGAGCAGTTCTTC.

Only a few counts were recorded for this clone. The CDR3 bases are TGTGCCAGCAGTGAGGGACATATCACCGGGGAGCTGTTTTTT. Its protein product is CASSEGHITGELFF. The genes are TRBV25-1 and TRBJ2-2; D possibly corresponds to TRBD1 (6 bases). Germline CDR1 MGHDK, CDR2 SYGVNS. The CDR3 runs to 14 residues. Trimming removed 3 bases at V and 4 bases at J, with 9 bases between.